One T cell receptor (beta chain) is described in this entry. Sequencing was performed with immunoSEQ multiplex PCR; in TCRdb, only in-frame clones are kept and a portion is missing. The table shows fewer than 350,000 clones, with about nine tenths occurring only once. Patients of the Seattle cohort, enrolled during active infection, were followed longitudinally. The data were obtained in a study of blood T cell repertoires in COVID-19. Study details: The United States, Italy and Spain provided the acute and convalescent COVID-19 samples.

The CDR3 runs 13 residues. Germline-derived CDR1 and CDR2 are LNHDA and SQIVND (reference sequence). V shed 5 bases and J shed 2 bases, with 8 bases lying between them. Sequenced material: peripheral blood. The chain joins TRBV19 to TRBJ2-3; D not resolved. The sequence was collected from a man younger than 45 with COVID-19, enrolled during active disease. CDR3 coding DNA: TGTGCCAGTAGTTTAATTTCCACAGATACGCAGTATTTT. It is translated as CASSLISTDTQYF. Supplemented by reference TRBV19 and TRBJ2-3, the full variable domain reads DGGITQSPKYLFRKEGQNVTLSCEQNLNHDAMYWYRQDPGQGLRLIYYSQIVNDFQKGDIAEGYSVSREKKESFPLTVTSAQKNPTAFYLCASSLISTDTQYFGPGTRLTVL.